Listed here is a single TCR beta chain. What it binds is unknown. Germline lookup yields CDR1 PRHDT and CDR2 FYEKMQ (reference sequence). The CDR3 totals 15 residues. V lost 5 bases to trimming and J lost 4 bases, with 16 bases between them. Measured with immunoSEQ multiplex PCR; TCRdb has only the in-frame clones, and not every one. The sample gives 8,000 to 10,000 clones, approximately 96% of which show up once; approximately 1.4% is in the top ten. Genomic DNA came from blood conventional CD4+ T cells gated CD25-low CD127-high. This sample was taken from a study of regulatory and conventional T cells in RAG deficiency. Whole-study findings and limits: Compared with controls, unique Treg TCR beta sequences dropped roughly 100-fold in Omenn syndrome and CID/AS. Omenn patients showed >75% Treg-Tconv overlap and shorter CDR3 lengths. Shannon entropy fell and Simpson indices rose in RAG-deficient patients.

The chain uses TRBV13 and TRBJ2-3, with D perhaps given as TRBD1 or TRBD2 (6 bases each). This receptor was taken from a human donor with RAG deficiency presenting as severe combined immunodeficiency. Specimen: CD4+ effector T cells sorted from blood. The CDR3 sequence is CASSPWGARADTQYF. The CDR3 coding sequence is TGTGCCAGCAGCCCTTGGGGGGCGAGAGCAGATACGCAGTATTTT.